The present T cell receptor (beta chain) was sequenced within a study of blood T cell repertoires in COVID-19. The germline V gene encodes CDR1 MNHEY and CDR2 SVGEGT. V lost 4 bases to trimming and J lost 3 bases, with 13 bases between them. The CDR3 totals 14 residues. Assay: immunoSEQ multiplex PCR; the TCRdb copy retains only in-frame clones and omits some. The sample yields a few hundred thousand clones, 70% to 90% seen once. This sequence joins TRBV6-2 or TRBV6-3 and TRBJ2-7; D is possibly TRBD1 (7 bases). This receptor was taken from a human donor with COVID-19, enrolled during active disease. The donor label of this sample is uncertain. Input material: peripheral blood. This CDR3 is CASSFRQGGYEQYF. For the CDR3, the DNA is TGTGCCAGCAGTTTTCGACAGGGAGGCTACGAGCAGTACTTC.